What follows are 2 T cell receptor beta chains derived from one specimen sequenced in a study of T cell changes during pregnancy in multiple sclerosis. The data were produced by immunoSEQ multiplex PCR, yet TCRdb's version contains in-frame clones alone and is incomplete. The sample has over 55,000 clones, 89% seen once. The starting material was peripheral blood, obtained in the first trimester of pregnancy. The receptor set was obtained from a female donor with multiple sclerosis, enrolled in a pregnancy study.

The V call is TRBV29-1, the J call TRBJ2-5; the match to TRBD1 covers 10 bases. Trimming at V came to 7 bases and at J to 4 bases, leaving 6 bases not matched to a gene. The germline CDR1 and CDR2 sequences are SQVTM and ANQGSEA. This CDR3 comprises 13 residues. CDR3 protein: CSGRTGGGETQYF. Written as DNA, the CDR3 is TGCAGCGGCAGGACAGGGGGTGGAGAGACCCAGTACTTC.

This chain joins TRBV28 and TRBJ1-3, with 8 bases lining up with TRBD1. This CDR3 is 13 amino acids long. V lost 10 bases to trimming and J lost 4 bases; unmatched junction nucleotides: 6. Per germline, CDR1 MDHEN and CDR2 SYDVKM. CDR3 sequence reads: CAIAGGAGNTIYF. The CDR3 DNA is TGTGCCATCGCAGGGGGCGCCGGAAACACCATATATTTT.